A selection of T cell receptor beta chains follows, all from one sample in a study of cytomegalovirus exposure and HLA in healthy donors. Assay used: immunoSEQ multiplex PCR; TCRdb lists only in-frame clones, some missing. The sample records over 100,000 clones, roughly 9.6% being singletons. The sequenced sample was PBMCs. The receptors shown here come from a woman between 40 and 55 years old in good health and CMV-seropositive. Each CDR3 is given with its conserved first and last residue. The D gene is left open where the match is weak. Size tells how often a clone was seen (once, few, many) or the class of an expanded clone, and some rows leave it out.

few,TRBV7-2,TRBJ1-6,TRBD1,TGTGCCAGCAGCTTAGGACAGGGATTAAACTCACCCCTCCACTTT,CASSLGQGLNSPLHF
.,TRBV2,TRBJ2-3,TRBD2,TGTGCCAGCAGCGGGACTAGCGGGGGACCGCCTAGCACAGATACGCAGTATTTT,CASSGTSGGPPSTDTQYF
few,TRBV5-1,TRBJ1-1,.,TGCGCCAGCAGCCCGGGGACGGTCGGGGGAATCACTGAAGCTTTCTTT,CASSPGTVGGITEAFF
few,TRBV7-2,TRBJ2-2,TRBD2,TGTGCCAGCAGCTTTACCACTAGCGGGGGAGGCACCGGGGAGCTGTTTTTT,CASSFTTSGGGTGELFF
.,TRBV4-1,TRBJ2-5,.,TGCGCCAGCAGCCTACAGGACCAAGAGACCCAGTACTTC,CASSLQDQETQYF
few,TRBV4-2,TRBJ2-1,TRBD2,TGTGCCAGCAGCCAAGAAAGCGGGGGGGCCAGGCAGTTCTTC,CASSQESGGARQFF
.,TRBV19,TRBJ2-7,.,TGTGCCAGTAGTATACAGACTAGTTCCTACGAGCAGTACTTC,CASSIQTSSYEQYF
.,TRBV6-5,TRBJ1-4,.,TGTGCCAGCTCCCGGGGAGTTAACGAAAAACTGTTTTTT,CASSRGVNEKLFF
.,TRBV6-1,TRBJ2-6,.,TGTGCCAGCGAGGCCGCTGGGGCCAACGTCCTGACTTTC,CASEAAGANVLTF
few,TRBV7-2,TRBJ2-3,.,TGTGCCAGCAGCCTTTTCGGGAGCACAGATACGCAGTATTTT,CASSLFGSTDTQYF
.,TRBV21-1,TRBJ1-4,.,TGTGCCAGCAGCTCTCCCGTAGACAGGGTAAATGAAAAACTGTTTTTT,CASSSPVDRVNEKLFF
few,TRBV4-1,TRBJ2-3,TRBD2,TGCGCCAGCAGCCCCCTGGGGCGGGGGGCCACAGATACGCAGTATTTT,CASSPLGRGATDTQYF
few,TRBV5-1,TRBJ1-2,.,TGCGCCACCGCCCCGGACGAGACGGGGAGATATGGCTACACCTTC,CATAPDETGRYGYTF
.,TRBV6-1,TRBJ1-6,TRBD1,TGTGCCAGCAGTGAAAGGGACAGGGGTTCACCCCTCCACTTT,CASSERDRGSPLHF
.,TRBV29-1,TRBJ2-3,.,TGCAGCGTTGAAGTAGGCACAGATACGCAGTATTTT,CSVEVGTDTQYF
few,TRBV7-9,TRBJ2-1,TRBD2,TGTGCCAGCAGCTTACTAGCGGGGGGGCCTAATGAGCAGTTCTTC,CASSLLAGGPNEQFF
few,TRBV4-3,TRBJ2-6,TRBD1,TGCGCCAGCAGCCCTGGGACAGGGACGGCCAACGTCCTGACTTTC,CASSPGTGTANVLTF
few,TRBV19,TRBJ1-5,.,TGTGCCAGTAGTATTACGGGGTCCCGGCAGCCCCAGCATTTT,CASSITGSRQPQHF
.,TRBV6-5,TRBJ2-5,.,TGTGCCAGCAGCAACTACGGCGCGGAGACCCAGTACTTC,CASSNYGAETQYF
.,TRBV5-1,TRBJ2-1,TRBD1,TGCGCCAGCAGTCGAACCGGACAGGGATACAATGAGCAGTTCTTC,CASSRTGQGYNEQFF
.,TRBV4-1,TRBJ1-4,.,TGCGCCAGCAGCCAAGCAGGGCTAGAAAAACTGTTTTTT,CASSQAGLEKLFF
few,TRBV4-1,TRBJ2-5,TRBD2,TGCGCCAGCAGCCAGGGACTAGCGGGGCCGGAGACCCAGTACTTC,CASSQGLAGPETQYF
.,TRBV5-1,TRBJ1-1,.,TGCGCCAGCAGCTTGGTTAACGGAGAAGAAGCTTTCTTT,CASSLVNGEEAFF
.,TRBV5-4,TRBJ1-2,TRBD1,TGTGCCAGCAGCTCCGGGACAGAGCCTTATGGCTACACCTTC,CASSSGTEPYGYTF
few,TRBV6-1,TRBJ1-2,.,TGTGCCAGCAGGGGGGGGTATAACTATGGCTACACCTTC,CASRGGYNYGYTF
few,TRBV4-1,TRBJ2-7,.,TGCGCCAGCAGACGACTCGAACTGCCCTCCTACGAGCAGTACTTC,CASRRLELPSYEQYF
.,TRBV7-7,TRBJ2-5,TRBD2,TGTGCCAGCAGCTTAGCGCAGGTAGCGGGGGGACAAGAGACCCAGTACTTC,CASSLAQVAGGQETQYF
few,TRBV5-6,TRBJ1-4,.,TGTGCCAGCAGCTTTTATTTCGGGGGGGCAACTAATGAAAAACTGTTTTTT,CASSFYFGGATNEKLFF
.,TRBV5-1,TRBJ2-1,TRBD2,TGCGCCAGCAGCTCAGGACTAGAATCCTACAATGAGCAGTTCTTC,CASSSGLESYNEQFF
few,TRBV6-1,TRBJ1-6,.,TGTGCCATCCAACGACAGGCCCATAATTCACCCCTCCACTTT,CAIQRQAHNSPLHF
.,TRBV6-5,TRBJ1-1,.,TGTGCCAGCAGTTACCGAACAGGGAAGAGCACTGAAGCTTTCTTT,CASSYRTGKSTEAFF
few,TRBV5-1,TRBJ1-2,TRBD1,TGCGCCAGCAGCGGCCGGGACAGATTTGGCTACACCTTC,CASSGRDRFGYTF
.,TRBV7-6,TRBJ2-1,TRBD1,TGTGCCAGCAGCCCCGGGACAGGGTACCCAATAGGGCAGTTCTTC,CASSPGTGYPIGQFF
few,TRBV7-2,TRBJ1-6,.,TGTGCCAGCAGCTCAGTCCCTGGGGGCCTGTTTAATTCACCCCTCCACTTT,CASSSVPGGLFNSPLHF
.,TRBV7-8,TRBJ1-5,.,TGTGCCAGCAGCTCTCAGACTAGCGGTTACCACTTGGATACGCAGCATTTT,CASSSQTSGYHLDTQHF
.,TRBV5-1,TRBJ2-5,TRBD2,TGCGCCAGCAGCTTGGGTCCCGCTAGAGCGGGGCCACAAGAGACCCAGTACTTC,CASSLGPARAGPQETQYF
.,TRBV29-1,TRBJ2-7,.,TGCAGCGTTGAAAAAAGCGGCCTTAAGTACTTC,CSVEKSGLKYF
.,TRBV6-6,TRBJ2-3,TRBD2,TGTGCCAGCAGTTACCCTCAGGGAGGGGCAGATACGCAGTATTTT,CASSYPQGGADTQYF
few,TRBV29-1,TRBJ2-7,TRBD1,TGCAGCGTTAACGTCGACAGGGGGAAGTACGAGCAGTACTTC,CSVNVDRGKYEQYF